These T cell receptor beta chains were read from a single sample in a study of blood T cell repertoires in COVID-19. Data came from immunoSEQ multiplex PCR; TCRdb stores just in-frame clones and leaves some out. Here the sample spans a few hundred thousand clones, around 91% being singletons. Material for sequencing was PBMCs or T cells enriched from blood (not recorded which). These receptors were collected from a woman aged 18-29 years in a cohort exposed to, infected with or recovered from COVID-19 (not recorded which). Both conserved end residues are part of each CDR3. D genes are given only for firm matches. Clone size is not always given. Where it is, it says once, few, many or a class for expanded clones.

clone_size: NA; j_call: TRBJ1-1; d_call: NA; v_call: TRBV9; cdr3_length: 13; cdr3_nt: TGTGCCAGCAGCGTAGAGCCGTACACTGAAGCTTTCTTT; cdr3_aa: CASSVEPYTEAFF
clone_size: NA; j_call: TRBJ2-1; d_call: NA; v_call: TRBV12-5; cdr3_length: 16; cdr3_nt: TGTGCTAGTGGTTTGGCCTTGGGGGGTGTAGGCAATGAGCAGTTCTTC; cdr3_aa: CASGLALGGVGNEQFF
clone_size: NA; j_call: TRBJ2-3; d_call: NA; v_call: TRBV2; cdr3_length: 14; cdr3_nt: TGTGCCGGGTTGAATAGCGAAACCACAGATACGCAGTATTTT; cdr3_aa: CAGLNSETTDTQYF
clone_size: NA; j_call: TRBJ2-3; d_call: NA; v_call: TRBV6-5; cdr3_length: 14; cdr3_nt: TGTGCCAGCAGTAGCCACGGGGGGCGGGATACGCAGTATTTT; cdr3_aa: CASSSHGGRDTQYF
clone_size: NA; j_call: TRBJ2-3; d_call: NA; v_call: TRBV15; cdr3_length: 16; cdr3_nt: TGTGCCACCAGCAGAGATCGGAGGGCTAGCGCACCCACGCAGTATTTT; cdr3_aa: CATSRDRRASAPTQYF
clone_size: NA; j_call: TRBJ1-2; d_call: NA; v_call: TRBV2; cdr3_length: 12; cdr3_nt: TGTGCCAGCCATTCCCCAGGGGAAGGCTACACCTTC; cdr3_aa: CASHSPGEGYTF
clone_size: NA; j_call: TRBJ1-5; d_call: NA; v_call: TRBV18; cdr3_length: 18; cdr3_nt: TGTGCCAGCTCACCATCACAGGGTGGGACGCATAGCAATCAGCCCCAGCATTTT; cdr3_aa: CASSPSQGGTHSNQPQHF
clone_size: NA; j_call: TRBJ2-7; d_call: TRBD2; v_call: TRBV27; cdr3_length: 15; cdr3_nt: TGTGCCAGCAGTCCCTTCGCGGGAGTATCCTACGAGCAGTACTTC; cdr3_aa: CASSPFAGVSYEQYF
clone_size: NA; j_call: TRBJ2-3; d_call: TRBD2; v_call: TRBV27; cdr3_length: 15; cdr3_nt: TGTGCCAGCAGTAGGAGCGGGGCCCTCACAGATACGCAGTATTTT; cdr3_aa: CASSRSGALTDTQYF
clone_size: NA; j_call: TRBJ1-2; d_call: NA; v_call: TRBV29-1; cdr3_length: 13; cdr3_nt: TGCAGCGTTCCGAAGACGGAGAACTATGGCTACACCTTC; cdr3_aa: CSVPKTENYGYTF
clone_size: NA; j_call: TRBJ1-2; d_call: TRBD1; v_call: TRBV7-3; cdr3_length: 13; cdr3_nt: TGTGCCAGCAGCGCACAGGGGGCGCGGGGCTACACCTTC; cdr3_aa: CASSAQGARGYTF
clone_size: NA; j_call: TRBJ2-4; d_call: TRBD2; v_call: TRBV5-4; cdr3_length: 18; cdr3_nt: TGTGCCAGCAGCCTCGGACTAGCGGGAGGGCCGGCCAAAAACATTCAGTACTTC; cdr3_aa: CASSLGLAGGPAKNIQYF
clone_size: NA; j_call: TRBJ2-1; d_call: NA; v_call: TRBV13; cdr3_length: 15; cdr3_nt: TGTGCCAGCAGTTCGGGGCCGGGACTTATCAATGAGCAGTTCTTC; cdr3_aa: CASSSGPGLINEQFF
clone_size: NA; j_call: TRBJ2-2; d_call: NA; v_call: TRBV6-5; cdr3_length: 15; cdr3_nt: TGTGCCAGCAGTCCCCAAGGGGGTAACACCGGGGAGCTGTTTTTT; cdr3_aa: CASSPQGGNTGELFF
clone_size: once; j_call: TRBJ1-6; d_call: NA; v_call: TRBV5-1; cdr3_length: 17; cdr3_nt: TGCGCCAGCAGCCTTGGACACTCGAGCTCCTATAATTCACCCCTCCACTTT; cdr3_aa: CASSLGHSSSYNSPLHF
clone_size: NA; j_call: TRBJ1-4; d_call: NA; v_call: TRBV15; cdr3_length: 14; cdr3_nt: TGTGCCACCAGCAGAGCTGGGGGCCAGGAAAAACTGTTTTTT; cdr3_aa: CATSRAGGQEKLFF
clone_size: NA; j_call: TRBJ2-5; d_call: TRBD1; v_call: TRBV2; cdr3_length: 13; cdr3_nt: TGTGCCAGCAGTGCAGGGGGTTCAGAGACCCAGTACTTC; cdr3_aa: CASSAGGSETQYF
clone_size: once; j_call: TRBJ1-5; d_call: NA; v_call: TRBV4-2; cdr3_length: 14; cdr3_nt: TGTGCCAGCAGCCAAGGGGCGAGGGATCAGCCCCAGCATTTT; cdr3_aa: CASSQGARDQPQHF
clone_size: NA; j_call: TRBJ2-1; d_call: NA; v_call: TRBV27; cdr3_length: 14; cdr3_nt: TGTGCCAGTGCAGACAGGAGCTCCTACAATGAGCAGTTCTTC; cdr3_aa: CASADRSSYNEQFF
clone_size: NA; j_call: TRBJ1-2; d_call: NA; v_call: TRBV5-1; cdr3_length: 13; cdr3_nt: TGCGCCAGCAGCTCGCAGGGCGGCTATGGCTACACCTTC; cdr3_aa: CASSSQGGYGYTF
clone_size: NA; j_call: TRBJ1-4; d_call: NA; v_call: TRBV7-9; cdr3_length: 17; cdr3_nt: TGTGCCAGCAGCTTAGTCGGGGGAGCACCAACTAATGAAAAACTGTTTTTT; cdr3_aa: CASSLVGGAPTNEKLFF
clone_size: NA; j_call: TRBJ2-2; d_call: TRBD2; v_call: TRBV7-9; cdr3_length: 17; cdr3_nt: TGTGCCAGCAGCTTACGTTCTATGGGAGGGCAGACCGGGGAGCTGTTTTTT; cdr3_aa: CASSLRSMGGQTGELFF
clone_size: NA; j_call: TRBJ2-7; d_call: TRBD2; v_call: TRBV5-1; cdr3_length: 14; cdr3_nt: TGCGCCAGCAGCGGGACTAGCGGGAGCTACGAGCAGTACTTC; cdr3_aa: CASSGTSGSYEQYF
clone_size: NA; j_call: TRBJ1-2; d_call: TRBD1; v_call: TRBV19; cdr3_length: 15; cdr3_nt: TGTGCCAGTAGTGTCGGGACAGGGAGCCCCTATGGCTACACCTTC; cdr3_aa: CASSVGTGSPYGYTF
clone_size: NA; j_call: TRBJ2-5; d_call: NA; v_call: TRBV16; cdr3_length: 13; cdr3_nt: TGTGCCAGCAGCCCCACCGGGGGAGAGACCCAGTACTTC; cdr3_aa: CASSPTGGETQYF
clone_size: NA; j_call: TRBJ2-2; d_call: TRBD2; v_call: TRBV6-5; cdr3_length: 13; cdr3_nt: TGTGCCGGAAGAGCGGGAAAAGGAGGGGAGCTGTTTTTT; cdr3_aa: CAGRAGKGGELFF
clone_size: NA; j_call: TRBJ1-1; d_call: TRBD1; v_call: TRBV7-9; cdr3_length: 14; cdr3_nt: TGTGCCAGCAGCTCCTTACAGGGGGCGGCTGAAGCTTTCTTT; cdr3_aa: CASSSLQGAAEAFF
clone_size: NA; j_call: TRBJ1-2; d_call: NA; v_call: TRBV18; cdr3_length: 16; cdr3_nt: TGTGCCAGCTCACCTTCGGCGGAGTCAACATTCTATGGCTACACCTTC; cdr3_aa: CASSPSAESTFYGYTF
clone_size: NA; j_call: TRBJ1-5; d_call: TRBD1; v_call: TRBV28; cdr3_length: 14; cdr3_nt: TGTGCCAGCAGCACCGGACAGGGGGATCAGCCCCAGCATTTT; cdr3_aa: CASSTGQGDQPQHF
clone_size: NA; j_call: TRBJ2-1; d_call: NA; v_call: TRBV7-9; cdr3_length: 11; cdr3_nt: TGTGCCAGCAGCTCGTTAGCTGAGCAGTTCTTC; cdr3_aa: CASSSLAEQFF
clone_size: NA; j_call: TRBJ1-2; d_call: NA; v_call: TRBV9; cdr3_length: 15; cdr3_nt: TGTGCCAGCAGCGGACAAAGAAAGGTGATCTATGGCTACACCTTC; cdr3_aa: CASSGQRKVIYGYTF
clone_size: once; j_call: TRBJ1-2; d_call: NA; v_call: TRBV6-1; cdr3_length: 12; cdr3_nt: TGTGCCAGCAGTGAAGGCAGCTATGGCTACACCTTC; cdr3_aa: CASSEGSYGYTF
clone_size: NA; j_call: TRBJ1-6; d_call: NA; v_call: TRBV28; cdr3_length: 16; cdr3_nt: TGTGCCAGCAGTTTATCTCCAGGAGGCCGAAATTCACCCCTCCACTTT; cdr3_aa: CASSLSPGGRNSPLHF
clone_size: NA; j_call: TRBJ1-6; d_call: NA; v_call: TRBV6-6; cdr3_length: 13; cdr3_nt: TGTGCCAGCACCACAGACGAGAAGTCACCCCTCCACTTT; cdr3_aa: CASTTDEKSPLHF
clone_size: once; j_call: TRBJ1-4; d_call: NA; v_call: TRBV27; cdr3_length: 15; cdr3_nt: TGTGCCAGCAGTTTTGGAAGGGGCCGTGATGAAAAACTGTTTTTT; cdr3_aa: CASSFGRGRDEKLFF
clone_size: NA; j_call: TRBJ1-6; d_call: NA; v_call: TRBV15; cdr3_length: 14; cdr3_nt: TGTGCCACCAGCAGAGACAGGAAGAATTCACCCCTCCACTTT; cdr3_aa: CATSRDRKNSPLHF
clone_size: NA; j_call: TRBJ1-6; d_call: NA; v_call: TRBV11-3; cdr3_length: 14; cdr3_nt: TGTGCCAGCAGCTTAGACAGGGGCAATTCACCCCTCCACTTT; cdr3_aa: CASSLDRGNSPLHF